What follows is one T cell receptor beta chain and its context. Germline CDR1 and CDR2: SGHTS and YDEGEE. With 1 base clipped from V and 9 bases from J, the junction kept 7 bases outside the gene matches. This CDR3 has 16 residues. Sequencing was performed with immunoSEQ multiplex PCR; in TCRdb, only in-frame clones are kept and a portion is missing. The sample holds approximately 64,000 clones, nearly 90% seen once. This record belongs to a study of blood T cell repertoires in COVID-19. Overall study: PBMCs, B-cell-depleted T cells, or T cells provided the cDNA or gDNA that made up the material.

The rearrangement uses TRBV5-8 and TRBJ1-6; 10 bases line up with TRBD1. The sequence derives from a man between 65 and 85 years old with acute or convalescent COVID-19. The sample was peripheral blood. In nucleotides, the CDR3 is TGTGCCAGCAGCTTGTATCGGACAGGGGGTGGTTCACCCCTCCACTTT. This sequence encodes CASSLYRTGGGSPLHF.